One sample yielded the 25 T cell receptor beta chains listed below, sequenced in a study of cytomegalovirus exposure and HLA in healthy donors. 13 Jbeta primers and 60 Vbeta primers were used for the PCR. The assay was immunoSEQ multiplex PCR, and TCRdb's table has in-frame clones only and misses some. The sample has 130,000 to 150,000 clones, approximately 78% seen once. Sequenced material: PBMCs. These receptors all stem from a man aged 35 to 55 in good health and CMV-seropositive.

The rearrangement links TRBV6-5 to TRBJ2-1; 7 bases match TRBD2. The V gene's germline CDR1 is MNHEY and CDR2 SVGAGI. V lost 7 bases, J lost 8 bases, and 8 bases stayed unmatched. There are 13 residues in the CDR3. Here the CDR3 reads CASNGRWEDEQFF. CDR3 in DNA: TGTGCCAGCAACGGGAGGTGGGAGGATGAGCAGTTCTTC.

The chain links TRBV15 to TRBJ1-3; D possibly corresponds to TRBD1 (6 bases). This CDR3 region has 13 residues. Germline values: CDR1 LNHNV, CDR2 YYDKDF (reference sequence). The V and J ends lost 8 bases and 1 base respectively, with 9 bases between them. The CDR3 DNA follows: TGTGCCACCCGACAGGTTTCTGGAAACACCATATATTTT. Residues: CATRQVSGNTIYF.

The chain uses TRBV9 and TRBJ2-2; D unresolved. V was pared by 0 bases and J by 5 bases, with 11 bases between. Looked up from germline, CDR1 is SGDLS and CDR2 is YYNGEE. The CDR3 is 15 residues long. The DNA of the CDR3 is TGTGCCAGCAGCGTAGAGGCCTCGAGGACCGGGGAGCTGTTTTTT. It yields the protein CASSVEASRTGELFF.

The V gene is TRBV28, the J gene TRBJ1-6; 7 bases match TRBD1. Germline V gene lookup returns CDR1 MDHEN and CDR2 SYDVKM. With V trimmed by 10 bases and J by 6 bases, 9 bases remained unmatched. This CDR3 is built from 14 residues. The CDR3 sequence: CATLSRGLNSPLHF. CDR3 nucleotide sequence: TGTGCCACCCTCTCGAGGGGGCTTAATTCACCCCTCCACTTT.

CDR3 DNA: TGTGCCAGCAGCCCCCGACTAGCGGGGAAAGCTAGCACAGATACGCAGTATTTT. This codes for CASSPRLAGKASTDTQYF. The V call is TRBV9, the J call TRBJ2-3; TRBD2 agrees at 11 bases. Germline assignment: CDR1 SGDLS and CDR2 YYNGEE. The CDR3 contains 18 residues. After removal of 4 bases from V and 0 bases from J, the junction contained 10 bases not matched to a gene.

V and J are TRBV7-3 and TRBJ2-1, with D possibly being TRBD2 (6 bases). This CDR3 comprises 14 residues. V dropped 4 bases and J dropped 6 bases, with 13 bases sitting between them. Germline CDR1 and CDR2: SGHTA and FQGTGA. In DNA form, the CDR3 reads TGTGCCAGCAGCTCTCCAGGAGGGTCCAATGAGCAGTTCTTC. Its translation is CASSSPGGSNEQFF.

This clone was counted a single time. This chain uses TRBV10-2 with TRBJ1-2; no firm D call. Trimming stripped 0 bases from V and 4 bases from J, with 6 bases between. Germline V gene sequence: CDR1 WSHSY, CDR2 SAAADI. The CDR3 has 13 amino acids. Written as DNA, the CDR3 is TGCGCCAGCAGTGAGTCACGGAGCTATGGCTACACCTTC. This sequence encodes CASSESRSYGYTF.

This chain joins TRBV7-9 and TRBJ2-7; 12 nucleotides align to TRBD1. The CDR3 extends over 15 amino acids. The V gene's germline CDR1 is SEHNR and CDR2 FQNEAQ (reference sequence). With 2 bases clipped from V and 7 bases from J, the junction kept 6 bases outside the gene matches. CDR3 nucleotides: TGTGCCAGCAGCTTACAGGGACAGGGGGCGCAGGAGCAGTACTTC. The encoded protein is CASSLQGQGAQEQYF. Together with reference TRBV7-9 and TRBJ2-7, the CDR3 gives the full variable domain: DTGVSQNPRHKITKRGQNVTFRCDPISEHNRLYWYRQTLGQGPEFLTYFQNEAQLEKSRLLSDRFSAERPKGSFSTLEIQRTEQGDSAMYLCASSLQGQGAQEQYFGPGTRLTVT.

The rearrangement links TRBV19 to TRBJ2-1, with 13 bases identical to TRBD2. Trimming removed 6 bases from V and 4 bases from J; junction bases left unmatched: 3. CDR1 LNHDA and CDR2 SQIVND come from the germline V gene (reference sequence). The CDR3 has 15 residues. The CDR3 loop is CASSRLAGGYNEQFF. In DNA form, the CDR3 reads TGTGCCAGTAGCAGACTAGCGGGAGGATACAATGAGCAGTTCTTC.

This sequence joins TRBV19 and TRBJ1-4, with TRBD1 matching over 7 bases. V lost 8 bases and J lost 4; bases outside the gene matches: 10. CDR3 length: 15 residues. Germline V gene sequence: CDR1 LNHDA, CDR2 SQIVND (reference sequence). CDR3 amino acids: CASSHGQVNNEKLFF. Written as DNA, the CDR3 is TGTGCCAGTTCTCACGGACAGGTCAATAATGAAAAACTGTTTTTT. Variable domain in full (rest from reference TRBV19 and TRBJ1-4): DGGITQSPKYLFRKEGQNVTLSCEQNLNHDAMYWYRQDPGQGLRLIYYSQIVNDFQKGDIAEGYSVSREKKESFPLTVTSAQKNPTAFYLCASSHGQVNNEKLFFGSGTQLSVL.

This rearrangement joins TRBV10-2 to TRBJ2-5, with unresolved D. The CDR3 spans 13 residues. Germline values: CDR1 WSHSY, CDR2 SAAADI. V shed 4 bases and J shed 1 base, with 7 bases lying between them. DNA for the CDR3: TGCGCCAGCAGTGGAGAGGTCCAAGAGACCCAGTACTTC. This sequence encodes CASSGEVQETQYF.

This clone was picked up one time. This sequence joins TRBV10-3 and TRBJ2-7; unclear D gene. The CDR3 contains 15 residues. V lost 2 bases and J lost 0, with 11 bases in between. The germline gives CDR1 ENHRY, CDR2 SYGVKD. CDR3 DNA: TGTGCCATCAGTGAGGGCGGAACACACTCCTACGAGCAGTACTTC. It translates to CAISEGGTHSYEQYF.

This clone has just one count. V usage is TRBV4-1 and J usage is TRBJ1-1; D call uncertain. The CDR3 totals 13 residues. The V end was cut by 1 base, the J end by 1 base, with 4 bases between. In germline, CDR1 is MGHRA, CDR2 YSYEKL. CDR3 sequence reads: CASSQVQNTEAFF. In DNA, the CDR3 is TGCGCCAGCAGCCAAGTCCAGAACACTGAAGCTTTCTTT.

This clone was seen just once. The chain links TRBV28 to TRBJ2-3; TRBD2 aligns across 8 bases. The germline gives CDR1 MDHEN, CDR2 SYDVKM. This CDR3 has 13 residues. The V gene end was trimmed by 7 bases and the J gene end by 3 bases; junction bases not matched to a gene: 3. The CDR3 loop is CASNRGGTDTQYF. CDR3 DNA sequence: TGTGCCAGCAACCGGGGGGGGACAGATACGCAGTATTTT.

The chain couples TRBV2 to TRBJ1-1; D is possibly TRBD1 (5 bases). V lost 2 bases, J lost 1 base, and 11 bases lay in between. The length of the CDR3 is 15 residues. CDR1 and CDR2 from the germline V gene are SNHLY and FYNNEI. CDR3 DNA: TGTGCCAGCAGTGAACTAGGCCAGGGGAACACTGAAGCTTTCTTT. Amino acids: CASSELGQGNTEAFF. Complete variable domain (other parts from reference TRBV2 and TRBJ1-1): EPEVTQTPSHQVTQMGQEVILRCVPISNHLYFYWYRQILGQKVEFLVSFYNNEISEKSEIFDDQFSVERPDGSNFTLKIRSTKLEDSAMYFCASSELGQGNTEAFFGQGTRLTVV.

The chain is built from TRBV5-1 and TRBJ2-1, with D tentatively TRBD1 (6 bases). In germline, CDR1 is SGHRS, CDR2 YFSETQ. The CDR3 extends over 14 amino acids. V was shortened by 9 bases and J by 1 base, with 14 bases between the two germline ends. In DNA, the CDR3 is TGCGCCACTTCGGACAGAGCTTCCTACAATGAGCAGTTCTTC. Translated, it gives CATSDRASYNEQFF.

V is TRBV15 and J is TRBJ2-1; TRBD2 might be the D (6 bases). This CDR3 has 15 amino acids. Per germline, CDR1 LNHNV and CDR2 YYDKDF (reference sequence). V lost 8 bases, J lost 0 bases, and 14 bases lay in between. The chain's CDR3 is CATFSRGSSYNEQFF. The CDR3 DNA is TGTGCCACCTTTTCTCGGGGGAGCTCCTACAATGAGCAGTTCTTC.

The chain recombines TRBV14 with TRBJ2-7; 7 nucleotides agree with TRBD2. The J segment lost 2 bases and the V segment lost 3 bases, leaving 7 bases of the junction unmatched. There are 15 residues in the CDR3. From germline, CDR1 is SGHDN and CDR2 FVKESK. Here the CDR3 DNA reads TGTGCCAGCAGCCATATAGCGGGTTTGCCCTACGAGCAGTACTTC. It codes for CASSHIAGLPYEQYF.

V gene TRBV29-1 combines with J gene TRBJ1-3; D not certain. CDR1 and CDR2 from the germline V gene are SQVTM and ANQGSEA. The CDR3 spans 13 residues. Trimming removed 5 bases from V and 1 base from J, with 9 bases in between. CDR3 residues: CSVSGISGNTIYF. The CDR3 DNA reads as TGCAGCGTTTCGGGGATATCTGGAAACACCATATATTTT.

The J gene is TRBJ2-3, the V gene TRBV15; 9 nucleotides match TRBD2. Trimming cost V 0 bases and J 11 bases; bases outside gene matches: 9. The CDR3 contains 15 residues. Germline V gene sequence: CDR1 LNHNV, CDR2 YYDKDF (reference sequence). In DNA, the CDR3 is TGTGCCACCAGCAGAGATCCCATAAAGCGGGAGGAGCAGTATTTT. Its protein is CATSRDPIKREEQYF.

This chain links TRBV15 with TRBJ2-7, with 12 positions matching TRBD2. The length of the CDR3 is 13 residues. The trim removed 9 bases at V and 2 bases at J, leaving 2 bases unmatched. Germline values: CDR1 LNHNV, CDR2 YYDKDF (reference sequence). The CDR3 here is CATRTSGTYEQYF. In nucleotides, the CDR3 is TGTGCCACGAGGACTAGCGGGACCTACGAGCAGTACTTC.

This chain uses TRBV7-9 with TRBJ1-1, with 11 bases aligning to TRBD1. The CDR3 loop spans 15 amino acids. CDR1 is SEHNR, CDR2 FQNEAQ, per germline (reference sequence). Unmatched junction bases numbered 6, after V lost 5 bases and J lost 4 bases. CDR3 amino acids: CASSLGQGASTEAFF. The DNA for the CDR3 is TGTGCCAGCAGCCTTGGACAGGGGGCGAGCACTGAAGCTTTCTTT.

The V call is TRBV4-1, the J call TRBJ2-7; possible D gene TRBD2, 5 bases. The V gene lost 1 base and the J gene lost 7 bases, with 11 bases spanning the gap. CDR1 is MGHRA and CDR2 is YSYEKL in the germline V gene. This CDR3 is built from 13 residues. Here the CDR3 DNA reads TGCGCCAGCAGCCAAGTCAGGACGGGGGAGCAGTACTTC. Residues: CASSQVRTGEQYF.

This clone was found a few times. The chain joins TRBV7-2 to TRBJ2-1; tentatively, D is TRBD2 (6 bases). In germline, CDR1 is SGHTA, CDR2 FQGNSA. With 0 bases removed from V and 7 bases from J, the gap between germline ends came to 10 bases. The CDR3 has 14 residues. This CDR3 reads CASSLAGGRNEQFF. In nucleotides, the CDR3 is TGTGCCAGCAGCTTAGCGGGAGGCAGAAATGAGCAGTTCTTC.

The gene calls are TRBV27 and TRBJ1-1; D is ambiguous. This CDR3 contains 15 residues. V was trimmed by 3 bases and J by 4 bases, leaving 15 bases between them. Germline CDR1 MNHEY, CDR2 SMNVEV (reference sequence). The CDR3 DNA reads as TGTGCCAGCAGTTTGAGGTCTCTTCCGGGCACTGAAGCTTTCTTT. It specifies CASSLRSLPGTEAFF.